The following is a T cell receptor beta chain sequence with its context. The specificity of this receptor is unknown. The record has no base qualities; no much larger clone is one base away. RNA was extracted with the RNeasy kit and roughly 0.5 to 1 ug was reverse transcribed using random hexamers. The immunoSEQ multiplex PCR assay, covering 54 Vbeta and 13 Jbeta segments, was used to amplify TCR beta CDR3 regions. PCR amplification bias was corrected by using a synthetic template baseline for primer optimization and computational correction. Per the original workflow: Reads were annotated to V, D and J genes per IMGT and analyzed with immunoSEQ Analyzer, keeping only productive sequences. Clonality was calculated as one minus the Shannon entropy normalized by log2 of the number of productive unique sequences. For each patient and control, public and private clones were evaluated among the 100 most prevalent clones. Clones were defined as Susac-specific if absent from the healthy and MS cohorts, from 1052 published viral clones and from other ImmuneACCESS disease sequences. TCRdb reprocessing: public reads trimmed at Q25 with fastp, clones called with MiXCR, in-frame beta chains kept. Duplicate CDR3 protein sequences are folded into a single record with the most common DNA and genes. Here the V and J calls rest on TCRdb's processing, not on the authors' analysis. The sample records 160,000 or so distinct CDR3 sequences, about 93% of which are singletons. The ten largest clonotypes hold more than 0.11% of the sample.

The germline V gene yields SGHTA for CDR1 and FQGNSA for CDR2. V and J lose 1 base and 9 bases, and a span of 10 bases separates them. The CDR3 sequence holds 13 residues, the cysteine and phenylalanine included. The only DNA kept is the CDR3, 39 bases in frame from the first base. The data were obtained in a study of CD8 T cells in Susac syndrome (dated by TCRdb to about 2019). Study-wide context: Whether CD8+ T cell activation and differentiation in Susac syndrome was antigen driven was tested using repertoire sequencing.

Beyond this particular receptor, the publication reports: The number of individuals in the TCR sequencing and HLA analysis was acknowledged as relatively small.

Peripheral blood CD8+ and CD4+ T cells from healthy donors, Susac syndrome patients and multiple sclerosis patients were profiled using high-throughput TCR beta sequencing. Healthy donors were age- and sex-matched controls. Bulk CD8+ and CD4+ T cells were purified by magnetic negative isolation, whereas CD8+ TEMRA cells were enriched by FACS. Blood was collected in EDTA tubes and processed within 24 hours, with PBMCs isolated through density gradient centrifugation. PBMCs intended for TCR sequencing were cryopreserved in liquid nitrogen and were subsequently thawed in a 37 degrees C water bath. A purity of at least 90% was achieved for sorted or isolated CD4+, CD8+ and CD8+ TEMRA cells.

Sequencing input: CD4+ T cells from PBMCs. Recombination joined TRBV7-2 with TRBJ2-1; TRBD2 is perhaps the D gene, given 5 matching bases. This sequence originates from a human donor in good health. The CDR3 is CASSLERGSEQFF. The DNA sequence is TGTGCCAGCAGCTTAGAACGGGGAAGTGAGCAGTTCTTC.